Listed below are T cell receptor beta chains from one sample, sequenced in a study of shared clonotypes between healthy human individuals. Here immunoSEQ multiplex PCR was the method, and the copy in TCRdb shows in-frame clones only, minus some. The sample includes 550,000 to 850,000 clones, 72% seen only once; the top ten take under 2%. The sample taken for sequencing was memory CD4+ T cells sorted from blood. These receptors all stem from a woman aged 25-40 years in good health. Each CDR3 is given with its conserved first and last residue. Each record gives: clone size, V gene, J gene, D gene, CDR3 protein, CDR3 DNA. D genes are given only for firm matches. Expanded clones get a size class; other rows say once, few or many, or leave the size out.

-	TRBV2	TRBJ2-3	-	CAILRGARGDTQYF	TGTGCCATCCTTAGGGGGGCGCGGGGCGATACGCAGTATTTT
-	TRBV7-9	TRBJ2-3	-	CASSLQALSTDTQYF	TGTGCCAGCAGCTTACAGGCTCTTAGCACAGATACGCAGTATTTT
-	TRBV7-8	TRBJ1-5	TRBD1	CATSGRDRGQPQHF	TGTGCCACCTCCGGGAGGGACAGGGGCCAGCCCCAGCATTTT
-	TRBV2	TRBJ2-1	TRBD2	CASSRTSGGYNEQFF	TGTGCCAGCAGTAGGACTAGCGGGGGATACAATGAGCAGTTCTTC
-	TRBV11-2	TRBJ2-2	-	CASSPPGELSGELFF	TGTGCCAGCAGCCCCCCCGGGGAGCTCTCCGGGGAGCTGTTTTTT
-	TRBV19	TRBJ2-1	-	CASMVEAGLSYNEQFF	TGTGCCAGTATGGTGGAGGCGGGCCTCTCCTACAATGAGCAGTTCTTC
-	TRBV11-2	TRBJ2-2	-	CASSFKAMGTTGELFF	TGTGCCAGCAGCTTCAAAGCGATGGGGACCACCGGGGAGCTGTTTTTT
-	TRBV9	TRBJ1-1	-	CASHEMVPNTEAFF	TGTGCCAGCCATGAGATGGTCCCGAACACTGAAGCTTTCTTT
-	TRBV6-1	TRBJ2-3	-	CASKGPNTDTQYF	TGTGCCAGCAAGGGACCCAACACAGATACGCAGTATTTT
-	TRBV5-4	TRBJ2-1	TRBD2	CASSLTLAAYNEQFF	TGTGCCAGCAGCTTGACGCTAGCGGCATACAATGAGCAGTTCTTC
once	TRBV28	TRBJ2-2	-	CASSAPGTPLGRELFF	TGTGCCAGCAGTGCTCCCGGGACACCCCTGGGCCGGGAGCTGTTTTTT
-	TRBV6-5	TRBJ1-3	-	CASSWTRDSGNTIYF	TGTGCCAGCAGTTGGACACGGGACTCTGGAAACACCATATATTTT
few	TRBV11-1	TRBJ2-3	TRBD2	CASSLTTSRDTQYF	TGTGCCAGCAGCTTAACGACTAGCCGAGATACGCAGTATTTT
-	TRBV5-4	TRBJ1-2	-	CASTPSGTTGNYGYTF	TGTGCCAGCACGCCCTCCGGGACAACAGGGAACTATGGCTACACCTTC
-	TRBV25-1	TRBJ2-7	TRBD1	CASSPPGGDRVYEQYF	TGTGCCAGCAGTCCCCCAGGGGGGGACAGGGTCTACGAGCAGTACTTC
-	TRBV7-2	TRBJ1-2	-	CASSQSGQRLYGYTF	TGTGCCAGCAGCCAATCAGGACAGCGCCTCTATGGCTACACCTTC
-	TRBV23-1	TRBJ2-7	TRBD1	CASSQLPGGDIYEQYF	TGCGCCAGCAGTCAATTGCCAGGGGGAGATATCTACGAGCAGTACTTC
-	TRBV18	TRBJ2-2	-	CASSPPSFAGELFF	TGTGCCAGCTCACCACCGTCTTTTGCCGGGGAGCTGTTTTTT
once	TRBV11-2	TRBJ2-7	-	CASSLVGHEQYF	TGTGCCAGCAGCTTAGTAGGGCACGAGCAGTACTTC
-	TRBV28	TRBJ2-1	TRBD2	CASNIFGGGEQFF	TGTGCCAGCAACATCTTCGGGGGGGGTGAGCAGTTCTTC
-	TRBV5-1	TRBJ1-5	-	CASSWGTGNQPQHF	TGCGCCAGCAGCTGGGGGACGGGGAATCAGCCCCAGCATTTT
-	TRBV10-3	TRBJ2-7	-	CAISEFSTYEQYF	TGTGCCATCAGTGAGTTCAGTACCTACGAGCAGTACTTC
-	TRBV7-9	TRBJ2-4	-	CASSLTGQSQNIQYF	TGTGCCAGCAGCTTAACAGGTCAGAGCCAAAACATTCAGTACTTC
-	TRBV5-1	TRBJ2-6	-	CASSSVPTESGANVLTF	TGCGCCAGCAGCTCGGTCCCAACGGAATCTGGGGCCAACGTCCTGACTTTC
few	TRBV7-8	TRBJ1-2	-	CASSLYPGRGEGYTF	TGTGCCAGCAGCTTATACCCGGGTCGGGGAGAGGGCTACACCTTC
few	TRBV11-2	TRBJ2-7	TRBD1	CASSGDSSTYEQYF	TGTGCCAGCAGCGGGGACAGTTCCACCTACGAGCAGTACTTC
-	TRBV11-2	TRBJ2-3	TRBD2	CASSPASGADTQYF	TGTGCCAGCAGCCCCGCTAGCGGTGCAGATACGCAGTATTTT
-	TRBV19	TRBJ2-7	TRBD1	CASSIGGDRRGYEQYF	TGTGCCAGTAGTATAGGAGGGGACAGGCGTGGCTACGAGCAGTACTTC
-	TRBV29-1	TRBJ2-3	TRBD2	CSVVVAGVSDTQYF	TGCAGCGTTGTGGTTGCGGGAGTATCAGATACGCAGTATTTT
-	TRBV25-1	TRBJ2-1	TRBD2	CASHTGTSGNEQFF	TGTGCCAGCCACACCGGGACTAGCGGGAATGAGCAGTTCTTC
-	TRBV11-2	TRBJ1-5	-	CASSPREIRSNQPQHF	TGTGCCAGCAGCCCCAGGGAAATAAGGAGCAATCAGCCCCAGCATTTT
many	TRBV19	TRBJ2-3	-	CASSPTRQAISTDTQYF	TGTGCCAGTAGTCCGACCCGACAGGCTATCAGCACAGATACGCAGTATTTT
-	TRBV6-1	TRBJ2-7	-	CASSEADSYEQYF	TGTGCCAGCAGTGAAGCCGACAGCTACGAGCAGTACTTC
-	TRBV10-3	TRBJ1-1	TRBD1	CAISDRGRGGTEAFF	TGTGCCATCAGTGACCGGGGCAGGGGGGGCACTGAAGCTTTCTTT
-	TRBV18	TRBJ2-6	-	CASSPRVGVPGANVLTF	TGTGCCAGCTCACCCCGGGTGGGGGTGCCTGGGGCCAACGTCCTGACTTTC
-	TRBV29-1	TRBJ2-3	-	CSVEQTDTQYF	TGCAGCGTTGAACAGACGGATACGCAGTATTTT
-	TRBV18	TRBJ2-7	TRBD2	CASSPYSGSSYEQYF	TGTGCCAGCTCACCCTATAGCGGGAGCTCCTACGAGCAGTACTTC
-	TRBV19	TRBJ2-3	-	CASSRGLDTDTQYF	TGTGCCAGTAGTAGAGGGCTAGACACAGATACGCAGTATTTT
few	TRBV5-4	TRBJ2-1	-	CASSTGDPRGEQFF	TGTGCCAGCAGCACCGGGGACCCCCGCGGTGAGCAGTTCTTC
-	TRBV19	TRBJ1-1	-	CASKSGTEAFF	TGTGCCAGTAAGAGTGGGACTGAAGCTTTCTTT
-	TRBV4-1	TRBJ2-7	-	CASSPPKGRDLVNSYEQYF	TGCGCCAGCAGCCCCCCTAAGGGCAGAGATTTGGTCAACTCATACGAGCAGTACTTC